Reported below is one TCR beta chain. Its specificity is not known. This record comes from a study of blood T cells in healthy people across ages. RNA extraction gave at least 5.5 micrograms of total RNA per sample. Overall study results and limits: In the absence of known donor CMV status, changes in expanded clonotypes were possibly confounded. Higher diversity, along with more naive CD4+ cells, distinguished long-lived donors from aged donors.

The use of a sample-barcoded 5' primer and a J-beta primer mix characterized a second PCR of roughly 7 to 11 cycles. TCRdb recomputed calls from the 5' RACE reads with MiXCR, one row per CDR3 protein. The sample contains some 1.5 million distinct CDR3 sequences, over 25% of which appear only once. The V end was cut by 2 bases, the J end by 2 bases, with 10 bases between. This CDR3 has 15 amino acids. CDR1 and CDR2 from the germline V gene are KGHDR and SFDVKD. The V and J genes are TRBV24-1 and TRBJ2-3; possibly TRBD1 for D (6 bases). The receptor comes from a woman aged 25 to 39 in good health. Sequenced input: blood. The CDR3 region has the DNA TGTGCCACCAGTGATTCGAGGGGACACACAGATACGCAGTATTTT. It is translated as CATSDSRGHTDTQYF.